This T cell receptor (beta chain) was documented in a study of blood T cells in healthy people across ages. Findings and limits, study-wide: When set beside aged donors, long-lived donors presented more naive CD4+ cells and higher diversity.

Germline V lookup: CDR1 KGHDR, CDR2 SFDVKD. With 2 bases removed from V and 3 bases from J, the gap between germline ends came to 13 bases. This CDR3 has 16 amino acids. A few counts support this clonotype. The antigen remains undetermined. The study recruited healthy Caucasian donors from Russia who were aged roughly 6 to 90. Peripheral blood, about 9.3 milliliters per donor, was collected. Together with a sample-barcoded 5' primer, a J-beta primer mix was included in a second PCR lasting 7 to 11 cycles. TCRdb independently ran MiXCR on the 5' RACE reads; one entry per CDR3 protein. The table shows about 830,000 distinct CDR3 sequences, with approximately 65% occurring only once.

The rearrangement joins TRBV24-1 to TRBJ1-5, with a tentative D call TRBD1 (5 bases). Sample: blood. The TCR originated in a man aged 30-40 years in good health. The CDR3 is CATSDSIGTVNQPQHF. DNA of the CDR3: TGTGCCACCAGTGATTCGATCGGGACGGTCAATCAGCCCCAGCATTTT.